This entry concerns a single TCR beta chain. Here immunoSEQ multiplex PCR was the method, and the copy in TCRdb shows in-frame clones only, minus some. The table shows hundreds of thousands of clones, with about 80% occurring only once. The data stem from a study of blood T cell repertoires in COVID-19. At the level of the study: PBMCs, B-cell-depleted T cells, or T cells provided the cDNA or gDNA that made up the material.

Trimming removed 4 bases at V and 3 bases at J, with 10 bases between. This CDR3 has 13 amino acids. Per the germline V gene, CDR1 is LGHDT and CDR2 is YNNKEL (reference sequence). This chain uses TRBV3-1 (or the pseudogene TRBV3-2) with TRBJ2-7, with a tentative D call TRBD2 (5 bases). The sample comprised peripheral blood. The clonotype was recovered from a woman in her thirties or forties with active or convalescent COVID-19. The CDR3 sequence: CASSRGWDYEQYF. The DNA of the CDR3 is TGTGCCAGCAGCCGCGGGTGGGACTACGAGCAGTACTTC.